The 18 T cell receptor beta chains below all came from one sample that was sequenced in a study of T cells in Graves' hyperthyroidism and ophthalmopathy (dated by TCRdb to between 2019 and 2020). Library preparation employed multiplex PCR. The instrument given in TCRdb is Illumina HiSeq 2000. The TCR beta CDR3 regions were amplified from the RNA transcripts. For the first round of RT-PCR on the TCR CDR3, the HTBI primer set was used together with the Qiagen OneStep RT-PCR kit. TCRdb reran the public reads through fastp at Q25 and MiXCR, keeping productive beta chains. Records with the same CDR3 protein are collapsed into one entry carrying the most frequent genes and DNA. Present in this sample are a few hundred thousand distinct CDR3 sequences, around 16% of which were seen just once. Around 7% of the sample belongs to the ten largest clones. The sequencing input was blood. These receptors came from a woman aged 18-29 years with Graves' hyperthyroidism.

This clonotype showed up just a few times. This chain links TRBV19 with TRBJ1-4, with 10 bases aligning to TRBD1. Unmatched junction bases numbered 7, after V lost 1 base and J lost 5 bases. CDR3 size: 17 residues. Per germline, CDR1 LNHDA and CDR2 SQIVND (reference sequence). CDR3 bases: TGTGCCAGTAGTATAGTCCCACCGGGACAGGGGAATGAAAAACTGTTTTTT. It specifies CASSIVPPGQGNEKLFF. Together with reference TRBV19 and TRBJ1-4, the CDR3 gives the full variable domain: DGGITQSPKYLFRKEGQNVTLSCEQNLNHDAMYWYRQDPGQGLRLIYYSQIVNDFQKGDIAEGYSVSREKKESFPLTVTSAQKNPTAFYLCASSIVPPGQGNEKLFFGSGTQLSVL.

The chain links TRBV7-2 to TRBJ2-2, with 10 positions matching TRBD1. V was pared by 5 bases and J by 3 bases, with 6 bases of the junction left unmatched. Germline assignment: CDR1 SGHTA and CDR2 FQGNSA. The CDR3 extends over 16 amino acids. CDR3 nucleotide sequence: TGTGCCAGCAGCGGGACAGGGGCCTTTTACACCGGGGAGCTGTTTTTT. It translates to CASSGTGAFYTGELFF.

The table lists this clonotype with a few counts. The chain recombines TRBV27 with TRBJ2-6; D is uncertain. Trimming took off 4 bases at V and 0 bases at J, with 13 bases between the two ends. CDR3 length: 17 amino acids. The germline V gene encodes CDR1 MNHEY and CDR2 SMNVEV (reference sequence). CDR3 residues: CASSYFGTSSGANVLTF. The CDR3 DNA follows: TGTGCCAGCAGTTATTTTGGAACGAGCTCTGGGGCCAACGTCCTGACTTTC.

This clonotype has at least ten counts. V usage is TRBV2 and J usage is TRBJ2-3, with a tentative D call TRBD1 (6 bases). The CDR3 contains 13 residues. V lost 5 bases and J lost 1, with 7 bases in between. Germline V gene data show CDR1 as SNHLY and CDR2 as FYNNEI. The CDR3 nucleotides are TGTGCCAGCAGTAGGACAGGCACAGATACGCAGTATTTT. It yields the protein CASSRTGTDTQYF.

The chain has TRBV24-1 and TRBJ1-2; 8 nucleotides agree with TRBD1. The CDR3 has 10 residues. In germline, CDR1 is KGHDR, CDR2 SFDVKD. V lost 9 bases, J lost 12 bases, and 5 bases stayed unmatched. The CDR3 DNA follows: TGTGCCACCCCAGGGGGCGGGAACACCTTC. It codes for CATPGGGNTF.

This clonotype was recorded many times. This sequence joins TRBV12-3 or TRBV12-4 and TRBJ2-7, with D tentatively TRBD2 (5 bases). Trimming stripped 6 bases from V and 5 bases from J, with 17 bases between. The CDR3 loop spans 14 amino acids. This CDR3 reads CASSQRQDRDEQYF. For the CDR3, the DNA is TGTGCCAGCAGCCAGCGGCAGGATCGCGACGAGCAGTACTTC.

This clonotype appeared a few times. This chain connects TRBV3-1 to TRBJ1-2; D is uncertain. This CDR3 comprises 13 residues. Germline CDR1 is LGHDT and CDR2 is YNNKEL (reference sequence). V was clipped by 6 bases and J by 6 bases, with 14 bases between them. DNA for the CDR3: TGTGCCAGCAGTGAGGACCGAATGGATGGCTACACCTTC. It specifies CASSEDRMDGYTF.

This clonotype was detected ten times or more. The gene calls are TRBV7-8 and TRBJ1-6, with 7 nucleotides matching TRBD1. The CDR3 contains 16 residues. Germline V gene lookup returns CDR1 SGHVS and CDR2 FQNEAQ. Unmatched junction bases numbered 4, after V lost 0 bases and J lost 5 bases. The chain's CDR3 is CASSLAWTGDNSPLHF. CDR3 coding DNA: TGTGCCAGCAGCTTAGCCTGGACAGGAGATAATTCACCCCTCCACTTT.

This chain links TRBV7-6 with TRBJ2-2; TRBD2 aligns across 11 bases. The CDR3 contains 17 residues. J gave up 1 base and V 5 bases, and 6 bases lay outside the gene matches. The V gene's germline CDR1 is SGHVS and CDR2 FNYEAQ. Written as DNA, the CDR3 is TGTGCCAGCAGCCAGCGGGGGACTAGCGGGAACACCGGGGAGCTGTTTTTT. As protein: CASSQRGTSGNTGELFF.

This clonotype was counted ten times or more. The genes are TRBV28 and TRBJ1-2; the D is unclear. Germline V gives CDR1 MDHEN, CDR2 SYDVKM. The CDR3 extends over 14 amino acids. V lost 5 bases, J lost 1 base, and 11 bases lay in between. CDR3 protein: CASSPDTRNYGYTF. The CDR3 region has the DNA TGTGCCAGCAGTCCCGATACGCGTAACTATGGCTACACCTTC.

This clonotype was picked up many times. The chain carries TRBV11-2 and TRBJ1-5; the match to TRBD1 covers 8 bases. V lost 5 bases and J lost 3; bases outside the gene matches: 3. Germline CDR1 and CDR2: SGHAT and FQNNGV. This CDR3 spans 14 amino acids. CDR3 in DNA: TGTGCCAGCAGCGCGACAGGGGACAATCAGCCCCAGCATTTT. Protein product: CASSATGDNQPQHF.

A note on this clonotype: The junction differs from germline at one of its ends, possibly a read error. The V call is TRBV5-1, the J call TRBJ2-7; D is perhaps TRBD1 (6 bases). The CDR3 spans 14 residues. Germline V lookup: CDR1 SGHRS, CDR2 YFSETQ. The CDR3 coding sequence is TGCGCCAGCAGCTTGGGGGGGCCCTACTACAAGCAGTACTTC. Translation: CASSLGGPYYKQYF.

This clonotype was seen once. This chain uses TRBV28 with TRBJ2-3, with 8 bases lining up with TRBD1. V trimming: 6 bases; J trimming: 2 bases; junction bases outside the gene matches: 10. This CDR3 spans 16 amino acids. Germline CDR1 and CDR2: MDHEN and SYDVKM. The CDR3 region is CASSPSTGEATDTQYF. The CDR3, as DNA: TGTGCCAGCAGCCCTTCGACAGGGGAGGCCACAGATACGCAGTATTTT.

The CDR3 DNA reads as TGTGCCAGCAGTTTTAAAGCGGGAGGGGCGGGATCCCACGAGCAGTACTTC. Amino acids: CASSFKAGGAGSHEQYF. The V and J genes are TRBV27 and TRBJ2-7, with TRBD2 matching over 10 bases. Trimming took 3 bases from V and 5 from J; bases not matched to a gene: 13. The V gene's germline CDR1 is MNHEY and CDR2 SMNVEV (reference sequence). The CDR3 extends over 17 amino acids.

The chain has TRBV18 and TRBJ1-3; no clear D gene. This CDR3 is built from 15 residues. Germline V gene lookup returns CDR1 KGHSH and CDR2 LQKENI. Trimming shortened V by 3 bases and J by 9 bases, and 18 bases separated the two germline ends. CDR3 region: CASSPTGSPGGTIYF. The CDR3 DNA follows: TGTGCCAGCTCACCGACGGGGAGTCCTGGAGGCACCATATATTTT. Full variable domain (remainder filled in from reference TRBV18 and TRBJ1-3): NAGVMQNPRHLVRRRGQEARLRCSPMKGHSHVYWYRQLPEEGLKFMVYLQKENIIDESGMPKERFSAEFPKEGPSILRIQQVVRGDSAAYFCASSPTGSPGGTIYFGEGSWLTVV.

In this sample, this clonotype turned up many times. The genes are TRBV2 and TRBJ1-6, with TRBD1 identical over 7 bases. J was trimmed by 9 bases and V by 4 bases; bases with no gene match: 9. This CDR3 comprises 15 residues. Germline-derived CDR1 and CDR2 are SNHLY and FYNNEI. CDR3 residues: CASSVGGAAASPLHF. Written as DNA, the CDR3 is TGTGCCAGCAGTGTAGGGGGCGCCGCGGCTTCACCCCTCCACTTT. Together with reference TRBV2 and TRBJ1-6, the CDR3 gives the full variable domain: EPEVTQTPSHQVTQMGQEVILRCVPISNHLYFYWYRQILGQKVEFLVSFYNNEISEKSEIFDDQFSVERPDGSNFTLKIRSTKLEDSAMYFCASSVGGAAASPLHFGNGTRLTVT.

The sample holds a few counts of this clonotype. V is TRBV20-1 and J is TRBJ1-1; TRBD1 matches 7 bases. V trimming: 7 bases; J trimming: 0 bases; junction bases outside the gene matches: 8. The CDR3 spans 14 residues. The germline CDR1 and CDR2 sequences are DFQATT and SNEGSKA (reference sequence). Here the CDR3 DNA reads TGCAGTGTAAGGGACAGTATCATGAACACTGAAGCTTTCTTT. Its protein is CSVRDSIMNTEAFF.

With regard to this clonotype: A much larger clone sits a single nucleotide away, making a read error possible. The V call is TRBV28, the J call TRBJ1-2; D gene ambiguous. The germline gives CDR1 MDHEN, CDR2 SYDVKM. The CDR3 spans 12 residues. The CDR3 here is CASGLRPTGYTF. The CDR3 nucleotides read TGTGCCAGCGGTTTACGCCCAACTGGCTACACCTTC.